The text below deals with one T cell receptor beta chain. This entry comes from a study of blood T cells in healthy people across ages. The use of a sample-barcoded 5' primer and a J-beta primer mix characterized a second PCR of roughly 6 to 11 cycles. From the 5' RACE reads, TCRdb called clonotypes with MiXCR, one entry per CDR3 protein. The table includes roughly 830,000 distinct CDR3 sequences, less than 80% detected once. With 7 bases clipped from V and 2 bases from J, the junction kept 6 bases outside the gene matches. The CDR3 totals 14 residues. CDR1 is GTSNPN, CDR2 SVGIG, per germline (reference sequence).

Sequenced: blood. The chain uses TRBV30 and TRBJ1-5, with 9 bases that match TRBD1. This TCR derives from a man in his thirties or forties in good health. CDR3: CASATGGGNQPQHF. The CDR3 nucleotides read TGTGCCTCTGCGACAGGGGGAGGCAATCAGCCCCAGCATTTT. Supplemented by reference TRBV30 and TRBJ1-5, the full variable domain reads SQTIHQWPATLVQPVGSPLSLECTVEGTSNPNLYWYRQAAGRGLQLLFYSVGIGQISSEVPQNLSASRPQDRQFILSSKKLLLSDSGFYLCASATGGGNQPQHFGDGTRLSIL.